Shown below are 5 T cell receptor beta chains from a single sample sequenced in a study of cytomegalovirus exposure and HLA in healthy donors. The PCR employed 60 Vbeta primers together with 13 Jbeta primers. The assay was immunoSEQ multiplex PCR, and TCRdb's table has in-frame clones only and misses some. Altogether around 130,000 clones are present, around 73% being singletons, with the ten largest covering approximately 2.6%. The sequencing input was PBMCs. These receptors were taken from a human donor in good health.

The gene calls are TRBV9 and TRBJ2-7, with a weak D call TRBD2 (6 bases). Trimming removed 4 bases from V and 6 bases from J, with 14 bases in between. Per germline, CDR1 SGDLS and CDR2 YYNGEE. The CDR3 is made up of 13 amino acids. CDR3 amino acids: CASSTEGRSEQYF. CDR3 in DNA: TGTGCCAGCAGCACCGAGGGGAGGTCCGAGCAGTACTTC. The full variable domain, its missing parts supplied by reference TRBV9 and TRBJ2-7, is DSGVTQTPKHLITATGQRVTLRCSPRSGDLSVYWYQQSLDQGLQFLIQYYNGEERAKGNILERFSAQQFPDLHSELNLSSLELGDSALYFCASSTEGRSEQYFGPGTRLTVT.

This sequence joins TRBV5-6 and TRBJ2-1, with D possibly matching TRBD1 (5 bases). Deletions cut 4 bases from V and 2 bases from J, with 16 bases between. The CDR3 is 16 residues long. The V gene's germline CDR1 is SGHDT and CDR2 YYEEEE. The CDR3 reads CASSLPTVNAYNEQFF. CDR3 nucleotide sequence: TGTGCCAGCAGCCTACCGACAGTAAACGCCTACAATGAGCAGTTCTTC.

This clone was detected once. This CDR3 is CSVETLPGTSFLETQYF. For the CDR3, the DNA is TGCAGCGTTGAGACGTTACCTGGGACTAGTTTTTTAGAGACCCAGTACTTC. The chain links TRBV29-1 to TRBJ2-5; the match to TRBD2 covers 8 bases. The CDR3 has 17 residues. J gave up 4 bases and V 3 bases, and 16 bases lay outside the gene matches. Germline V gives CDR1 SQVTM, CDR2 ANQGSEA.

The rearrangement links TRBV19 to TRBJ1-3; the D gene is possibly TRBD1 (6 bases). V lost 5 bases and J 0 bases, leaving 14 bases between the germline ends. The CDR3 length is 16 residues. Germline CDR1 LNHDA, CDR2 SQIVND (reference sequence). Here the CDR3 DNA reads TGTGCCAGTAGTGCGGCCACAGGGTCCTCTGGAAACACCATATATTTT. As protein: CASSAATGSSGNTIYF.

V gene TRBV4-1 combines with J gene TRBJ1-1; D is undetermined. The V gene lost 1 base and the J gene lost 5 bases, with 17 bases spanning the gap. The germline gives CDR1 MGHRA, CDR2 YSYEKL. CDR3 length: 16 amino acids. DNA of the CDR3: TGCGCCAGCAGCCAAGTAATTCTCCGAGGGAAAACTGAAGCTTTCTTT. Residues: CASSQVILRGKTEAFF.